This entry lists 23 T cell receptor beta chains sequenced from one sample in a study of cytomegalovirus exposure and HLA in healthy donors (dated by TCRdb to 2016 to 2017). Library preparation was by the immunoSEQ multiplex PCR assay. TCRdb took over this immuneACCESS table, retaining in-frame rearrangements with V and J assigned. Such tables are incomplete; in checked studies, under half of the missing clones stem from an unresolved V gene, and the remainder is unexplained. Counted in this sample were approximately 240,000 clones; about 93% of them appeared once. The top ten constitute around 1% of the sample. The sequenced sample consisted of PBMCs. The receptors were gathered from a young woman in good health and CMV-seronegative.

The J gene is TRBJ2-5, the V gene TRBV28; 8 bases match TRBD2. The CDR3 extends over 13 amino acids. Germline V gene sequence: CDR1 MDHEN, CDR2 SYDVKM. Trimming took 7 bases from V and 5 from J; bases not matched to a gene: 6. As DNA, the CDR3 is TGTGCCAGCAAGACGGGAGGGTGGGAGACCCAGTACTTC. Its protein is CASKTGGWETQYF.

This clone was recorded a few times. The chain employs TRBV6-1 and TRBJ2-7; the D gene is possibly TRBD1 (5 bases). This CDR3 is built from 14 residues. The V gene's germline CDR1 is MNHNS and CDR2 SASEGT. Trimming cost V 4 bases and J 1 base, with 11 bases left between them. DNA of the CDR3: TGTGCCAGCAGTGTCAGGGATCAGTCCTACGAGCAGTACTTC. Translated, it gives CASSVRDQSYEQYF.

The chain links TRBV7-3 to TRBJ2-7, with a tentative D call TRBD1 (6 bases). V gave up 5 bases and J gave up 2 bases, with 16 bases separating them. Per germline, CDR1 SGHTA and CDR2 FQGTGA. The CDR3 totals 15 residues. The CDR3, as DNA: TGTGCCAGCAGCCTCGGGACACCTGACCCCTACGAGCAGTACTTC. Translating it yields CASSLGTPDPYEQYF.

This chain joins TRBV7-2 and TRBJ2-7; D is possibly TRBD1 (5 bases). Germline V CDR1 and CDR2: SGHTA, FQGNSA. Trimming stripped 0 bases from V and 5 bases from J, with 17 bases between. The CDR3 has 16 residues. DNA for the CDR3: TGTGCCAGCAGCTTAGCGTTTTCCAGGGCCCAGAACGAGCAGTACTTC. As protein: CASSLAFSRAQNEQYF.

V is TRBV15 and J is TRBJ1-2; possibly TRBD1 for D (6 bases). This CDR3 contains 18 residues. V lost 2 bases to trimming and J lost 2 bases, with 21 bases between them. Looked up from germline, CDR1 is LNHNV and CDR2 is YYDKDF (reference sequence). The CDR3: CATSRFPHQRTANYGYTF. For the CDR3, the DNA is TGTGCCACCAGCAGATTCCCTCACCAACGGACAGCCAACTATGGCTACACCTTC.

This chain joins TRBV6-6 and TRBJ1-1; 7 bases match TRBD1. Germline CDR1 reads MNHNY; CDR2 reads SVGAGI (reference sequence). The CDR3 runs to 10 residues. Trimming removed 6 bases from V and 11 bases from J; junction bases left unmatched: 3. Written as DNA, the CDR3 is TGTGCCAGCAGACAGGGGATGGCTTTCTTT. Translation: CASRQGMAFF.

V gene TRBV5-5 combines with J gene TRBJ1-1, with a possible D match to TRBD1 (5 bases). The V end was cut by 5 bases, the J end by 0 bases, with 17 bases between. Per the germline V gene, CDR1 is SGHKS and CDR2 is YYEKEE (reference sequence). The CDR3 totals 16 residues. CDR3 loop: CASRPTGVTMNTEAFF. CDR3 bases: TGTGCCAGCAGACCGACGGGGGTTACCATGAACACTGAAGCTTTCTTT. Using reference TRBV5-5 and TRBJ1-1 for the parts outside the CDR3, the full variable domain is DAGVTQSPTHLIKTRGQQVTLRCSPISGHKSVSWYQQVLGQGPQFIFQYYEKEERGRGNFPDRFSARQFPNYSSELNVNALLLGDSALYLCASRPTGVTMNTEAFFGQGTRLTVV.

This chain connects TRBV19 to TRBJ2-2, with D perhaps TRBD2 (5 bases). Per germline, CDR1 LNHDA and CDR2 SQIVND (reference sequence). V was pared by 7 bases and J by 5 bases, with 17 bases between. The length of the CDR3 is 15 residues. Written as DNA, the CDR3 is TGTGCCAGTACCCCCTTAGCGAGGGAGACCGGGGAGCTGTTTTTT. Translation: CASTPLARETGELFF.

The CDR3, as DNA: TGTGCCAGTAGTTATAAGGGGCTTACCGGGGAGCTGTTTTTT. Its translation is CASSYKGLTGELFF. The gene calls are TRBV19 and TRBJ2-2; D possibly corresponds to TRBD1 (5 bases). This CDR3 is built from 14 residues. CDR1 is LNHDA and CDR2 is SQIVND in the germline V gene (reference sequence). V gave up 5 bases and J gave up 5 bases, with 12 bases separating them.

This chain uses TRBV29-1 with TRBJ1-2, with D possibly matching TRBD1 (6 bases). The V end lost 3 bases, the J end lost 4 bases, and 15 bases lay between the germline ends. This CDR3 region has 14 residues. Germline CDR1 and CDR2: SQVTM and ANQGSEA. The CDR3 region is CSVDSTTGAYGYTF. The CDR3, as DNA: TGCAGCGTTGACTCCACGACAGGCGCCTATGGCTACACCTTC.

This rearrangement joins TRBV5-1 to TRBJ1-2; perhaps TRBD1 as D (6 bases). Germline CDR1 reads SGHRS; CDR2 reads YFSETQ. This CDR3 region has 13 residues. Trimming cost V 2 bases and J 4 bases, with 9 bases left between them. The CDR3, as DNA: TGCGCCAGCAGCTTCGGGACATCCTATGGCTACACCTTC. Residues: CASSFGTSYGYTF.

This clone was detected a few times. The chain carries TRBV5-8 and TRBJ2-2; TRBD2 matches 8 bases. Germline V gene sequence: CDR1 SGHTS, CDR2 YDEGEE. The CDR3 covers 17 residues. J lost 7 bases, V lost 7 bases, and 18 bases had no gene match. This chain's CDR3 is CASQSSGTRGRHGELFF. CDR3 sequence (DNA): TGTGCCAGCCAATCCTCCGGGACTAGGGGCCGTCACGGGGAGCTGTTTTTT.

This clone was detected only once. This chain uses TRBV6-5 with TRBJ2-7; 10 bases agree with TRBD2. V shed 8 bases, J shed 3 bases, and the junction held 4 bases outside the gene matches. The CDR3 sequence is 13 residues long. Germline lookup yields CDR1 MNHEY and CDR2 SVGAGI. CDR3 DNA sequence: TGTGCCAGCCAACTAGCGGGACACTACGAGCAGTACTTC. Amino acid sequence: CASQLAGHYEQYF.

V gene TRBV11-2 combines with J gene TRBJ2-7; 7 positions agree with TRBD2. The V gene end was trimmed by 5 bases and the J gene end by 2 bases; junction bases not matched to a gene: 12. Germline-derived CDR1 and CDR2 are SGHAT and FQNNGV. The CDR3 consists of 16 residues. This CDR3 reads CASSPRRERVAYEQYF. The CDR3 nucleotides read TGTGCCAGCAGCCCCCGGCGGGAGCGGGTCGCCTACGAGCAGTACTTC.

The chain carries TRBV5-1 and TRBJ2-3, with D maybe TRBD1 (6 bases). Looked up from germline, CDR1 is SGHRS and CDR2 is YFSETQ. V was clipped by 0 bases and J by 5 bases, with 7 bases between them. The CDR3 runs 13 residues. Written as DNA, the CDR3 is TGCGCCAGCAGCTTGGAGGGGGTAGATACGCAGTATTTT. Protein sequence: CASSLEGVDTQYF.

This sequence joins TRBV16 and TRBJ2-7; TRBD1 might be the D (6 bases). Trimming pared 7 bases from V and 0 bases from J, leaving 19 bases between. Germline CDR1 reads KGHSY; CDR2 reads FQNENV. CDR3 size: 16 residues. CDR3 in amino acids: CASKSPGTTFSYEQYF. The CDR3 DNA follows: TGTGCCAGCAAATCACCCGGGACAACGTTCTCCTACGAGCAGTACTTC.

In its sample, this clone was seen once. This rearrangement joins TRBV30 to TRBJ1-2, with 8 bases lining up with TRBD1. The ends lost 3 bases at V and 8 bases at J; junction bases unmatched: 5. The germline CDR1 and CDR2 sequences are GTSNPN and SVGIG (reference sequence). The CDR3 runs to 12 residues. The CDR3 nucleotides are TGTGCCTGGAGCCCAGGGGGCGTGGGCTACACCTTC. It translates to CAWSPGGVGYTF.

This rearrangement joins TRBV28 to TRBJ2-7, with a weak D call TRBD2 (5 bases). V was cut by 2 bases and J by 6 bases, with 11 bases left in between. The V gene's germline CDR1 is MDHEN and CDR2 SYDVKM. The CDR3 covers 13 residues. The CDR3 spells CASSLTDYPEQYF. The CDR3 DNA reads TGTGCCAGCAGTTTAACAGACTACCCCGAGCAGTACTTC. Full variable domain (outside the CDR3, taken from reference TRBV28 and TRBJ2-7): DVKVTQSSRYLVKRTGEKVFLECVQDMDHENMFWYRQDPGLGLRLIYFSYDVKMKEKGDIPEGYSVSREKKERFSLILESASTNQTSMYLCASSLTDYPEQYFGPGTRLTVT.

The genes are TRBV19 and TRBJ2-6, with D uncertain. CDR1 and CDR2 (germline): LNHDA, SQIVND (reference sequence). Trimming pared 5 bases from V and 4 bases from J, leaving 6 bases between. This CDR3 comprises 13 residues. The DNA for the CDR3 is TGTGCCAGTAGTGGGCCCGGGGCCAACGTCCTGACTTTC. It specifies CASSGPGANVLTF.

The CDR3 protein is CAWGGQGNTEAFF. The CDR3 bases are TGTGCCTGGGGGGGACAGGGAAACACTGAAGCTTTCTTT. V is TRBV30 and J is TRBJ1-1; TRBD1 matches at 9 bases. CDR3 length: 13 residues. The germline V gene has CDR1 GTSNPN and CDR2 SVGIG (reference sequence). The junction had 3 bases not matched to a gene; V was cut back by 5 bases and J by 2 bases.

The chain has TRBV6-1 and TRBJ1-2, with D perhaps TRBD1 (5 bases). The CDR3 contains 15 residues. Trimming removed 4 bases at V and 4 bases at J, with 16 bases between. The germline V gene encodes CDR1 MNHNS and CDR2 SASEGT. The CDR3 is CASSAGGEYPYGYTF. CDR3 DNA sequence: TGTGCCAGCAGTGCGGGGGGGGAGTACCCCTATGGCTACACCTTC.

The chain is built from TRBV5-1 and TRBJ2-2; D remains ambiguous. V was cut by 4 bases and J by 1 base, with 17 bases left in between. CDR3 length equals 17 residues. CDR1 is SGHRS and CDR2 is YFSETQ in the germline V gene. CDR3: CASSPTLMEKNTGELFF. The CDR3 DNA reads as TGCGCCAGCAGCCCGACCCTAATGGAGAAGAACACCGGGGAGCTGTTTTTT.

This sequence joins TRBV27 and TRBJ2-5, with 7 bases fitting TRBD2. J lost 2 bases, V lost 6 bases, and 15 bases had no gene match. CDR3 length equals 17 residues. CDR1 MNHEY and CDR2 SMNVEV come from the germline V gene (reference sequence). The CDR3 DNA reads as TGTGCCAGCAGCCCGATACGGGCTAGCGGACCGCAAGAGACCCAGTACTTC. As protein: CASSPIRASGPQETQYF.